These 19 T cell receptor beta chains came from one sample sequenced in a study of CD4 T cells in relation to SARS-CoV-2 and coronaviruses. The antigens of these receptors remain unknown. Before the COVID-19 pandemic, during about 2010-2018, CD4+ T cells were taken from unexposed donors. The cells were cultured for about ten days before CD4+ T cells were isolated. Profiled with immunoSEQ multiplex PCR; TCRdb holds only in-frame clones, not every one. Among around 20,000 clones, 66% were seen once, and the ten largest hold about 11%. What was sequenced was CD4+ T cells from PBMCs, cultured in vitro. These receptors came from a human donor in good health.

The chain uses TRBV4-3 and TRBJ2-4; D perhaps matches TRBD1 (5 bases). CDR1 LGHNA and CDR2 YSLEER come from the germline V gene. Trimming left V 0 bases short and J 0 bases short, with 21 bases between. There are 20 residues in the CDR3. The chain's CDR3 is CASSQDLGRGHLLAKNIQYF. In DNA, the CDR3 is TGCGCCAGCAGCCAAGACTTGGGGCGCGGACACCTCTTAGCCAAAAACATTCAGTACTTC.

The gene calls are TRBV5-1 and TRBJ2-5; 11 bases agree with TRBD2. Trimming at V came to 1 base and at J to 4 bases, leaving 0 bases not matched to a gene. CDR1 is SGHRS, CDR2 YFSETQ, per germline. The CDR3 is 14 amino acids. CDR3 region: CASSLTSGRETQYF. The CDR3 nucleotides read TGCGCCAGCAGCTTGACTAGCGGGAGAGAGACCCAGTACTTC.

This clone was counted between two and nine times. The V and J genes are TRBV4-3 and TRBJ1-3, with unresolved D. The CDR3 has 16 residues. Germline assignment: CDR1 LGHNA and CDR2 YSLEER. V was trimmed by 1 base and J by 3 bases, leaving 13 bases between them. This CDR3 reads CASSQGQTGFGNTIYF. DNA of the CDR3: TGCGCCAGCAGCCAAGGCCAGACGGGTTTTGGAAACACCATATATTTT.

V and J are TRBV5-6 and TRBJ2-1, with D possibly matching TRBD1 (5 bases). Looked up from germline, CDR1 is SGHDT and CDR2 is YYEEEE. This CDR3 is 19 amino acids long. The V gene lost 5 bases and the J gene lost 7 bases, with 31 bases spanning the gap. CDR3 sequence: CASSTWQGPIPLLVNEQFF. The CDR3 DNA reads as TGTGCCAGCAGTACTTGGCAGGGCCCAATCCCCTTGTTAGTGAATGAGCAGTTCTTC.

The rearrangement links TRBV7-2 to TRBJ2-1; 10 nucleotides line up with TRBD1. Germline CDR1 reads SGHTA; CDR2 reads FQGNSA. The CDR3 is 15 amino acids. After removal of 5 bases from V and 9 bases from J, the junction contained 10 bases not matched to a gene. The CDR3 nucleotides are TGTGCCAGCAGCCCAGGGGGACAGGGGTCTATTGAGCAGTTCTTC. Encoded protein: CASSPGGQGSIEQFF. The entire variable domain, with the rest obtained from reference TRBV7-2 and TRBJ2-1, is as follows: GAGVSQSPSNKVTEKGKDVELRCDPISGHTALYWYRQSLGQGLEFLIYFQGNSAPDKSGLPSDRFSAERTGGSVSTLTIQRTQQEDSAVYLCASSPGGQGSIEQFFGPGTRLTVL.

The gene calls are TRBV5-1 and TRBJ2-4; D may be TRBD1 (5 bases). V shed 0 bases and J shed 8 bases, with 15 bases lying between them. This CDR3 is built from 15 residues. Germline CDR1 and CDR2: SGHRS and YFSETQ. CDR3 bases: TGCGCCAGCAGCTTGGCCCTGGGTCAAGGGGACATTCAGTACTTC. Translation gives CASSLALGQGDIQYF.

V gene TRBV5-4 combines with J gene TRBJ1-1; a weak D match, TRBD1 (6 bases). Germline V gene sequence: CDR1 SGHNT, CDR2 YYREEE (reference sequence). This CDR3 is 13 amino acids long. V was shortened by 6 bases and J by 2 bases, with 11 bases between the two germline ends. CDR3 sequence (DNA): TGTGCCAGCAAGGAACAGGGAAACACTGAAGCTTTCTTT. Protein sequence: CASKEQGNTEAFF.

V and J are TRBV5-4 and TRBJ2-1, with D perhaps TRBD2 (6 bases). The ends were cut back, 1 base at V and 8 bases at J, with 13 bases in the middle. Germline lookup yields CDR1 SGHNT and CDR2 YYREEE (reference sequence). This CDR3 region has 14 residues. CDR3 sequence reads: CASSLTLGDYEQFF. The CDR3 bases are TGTGCCAGCAGCTTGACCCTAGGGGACTATGAGCAGTTCTTC.

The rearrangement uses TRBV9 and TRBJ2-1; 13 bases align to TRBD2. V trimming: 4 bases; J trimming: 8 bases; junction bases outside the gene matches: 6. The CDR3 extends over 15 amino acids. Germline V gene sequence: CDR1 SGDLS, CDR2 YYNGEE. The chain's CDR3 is CASSMGLAGTDEQFF. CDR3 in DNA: TGTGCCAGCAGCATGGGACTAGCGGGGACGGATGAGCAGTTCTTC. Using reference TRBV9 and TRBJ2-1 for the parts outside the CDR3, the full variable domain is DSGVTQTPKHLITATGQRVTLRCSPRSGDLSVYWYQQSLDQGLQFLIQYYNGEERAKGNILERFSAQQFPDLHSELNLSSLELGDSALYFCASSMGLAGTDEQFFGPGTRLTVL.

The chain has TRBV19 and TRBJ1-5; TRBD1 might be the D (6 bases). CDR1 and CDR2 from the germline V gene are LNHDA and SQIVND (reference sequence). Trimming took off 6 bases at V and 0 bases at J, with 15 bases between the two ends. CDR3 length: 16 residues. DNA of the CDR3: TGTGCCAGTAGCATACCGGGACAAATTAGCAATCAGCCCCAGCATTTT. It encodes CASSIPGQISNQPQHF.

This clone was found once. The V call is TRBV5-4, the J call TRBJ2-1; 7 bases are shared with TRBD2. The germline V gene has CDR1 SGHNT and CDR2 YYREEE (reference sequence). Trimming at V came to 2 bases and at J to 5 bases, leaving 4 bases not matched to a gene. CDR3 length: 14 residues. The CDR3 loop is CASSLKRGNNEQFF. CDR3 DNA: TGTGCCAGCAGCTTAAAGCGGGGTAACAATGAGCAGTTCTTC.

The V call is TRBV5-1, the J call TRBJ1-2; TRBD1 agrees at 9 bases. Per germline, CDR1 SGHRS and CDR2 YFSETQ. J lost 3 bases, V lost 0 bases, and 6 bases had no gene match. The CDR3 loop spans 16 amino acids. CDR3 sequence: CASSLAGDRVDYGYTF. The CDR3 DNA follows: TGCGCCAGCAGCTTGGCCGGGGACAGGGTCGACTATGGCTACACCTTC.

In DNA form, the CDR3 reads TGTGCCAGTAGTATAGGAACAGGGAGGACCGGGGAGCTGTTTTTT. It encodes CASSIGTGRTGELFF. The chain joins TRBV19 to TRBJ2-2; D may match TRBD1 or TRBD2 (6 bases each). The CDR3 is made up of 15 amino acids. Germline-derived CDR1 and CDR2 are LNHDA and SQIVND (reference sequence). V was trimmed by 1 base and J by 5 bases, leaving 11 bases between them.

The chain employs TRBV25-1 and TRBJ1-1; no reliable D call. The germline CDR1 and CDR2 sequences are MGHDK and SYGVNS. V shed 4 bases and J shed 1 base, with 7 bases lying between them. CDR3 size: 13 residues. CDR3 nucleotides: TGTGCCAGCAGTGTAGCCGAGAACACTGAAGCTTTCTTT. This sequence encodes CASSVAENTEAFF.

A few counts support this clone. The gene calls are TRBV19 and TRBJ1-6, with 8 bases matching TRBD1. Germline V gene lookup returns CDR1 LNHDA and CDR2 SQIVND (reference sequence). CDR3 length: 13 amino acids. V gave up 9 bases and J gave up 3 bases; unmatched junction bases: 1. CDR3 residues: CASGQGYNSPLHF. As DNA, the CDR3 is TGTGCCAGCGGACAGGGCTATAATTCACCCCTCCACTTT.

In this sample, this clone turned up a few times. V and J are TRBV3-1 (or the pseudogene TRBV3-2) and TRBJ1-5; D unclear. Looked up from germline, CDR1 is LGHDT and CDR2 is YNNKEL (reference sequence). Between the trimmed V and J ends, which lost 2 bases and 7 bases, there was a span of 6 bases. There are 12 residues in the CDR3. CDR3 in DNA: TGTGCCAGCAGCCAAAGGGAACAGCCCCAGCATTTT. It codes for CASSQREQPQHF.

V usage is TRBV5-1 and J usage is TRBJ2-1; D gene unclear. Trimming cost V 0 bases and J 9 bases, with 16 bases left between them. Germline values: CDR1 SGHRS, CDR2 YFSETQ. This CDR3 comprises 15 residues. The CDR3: CASSLDQVPYSEQFF. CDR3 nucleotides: TGCGCCAGCAGCTTGGATCAGGTACCCTATAGTGAGCAGTTCTTC.

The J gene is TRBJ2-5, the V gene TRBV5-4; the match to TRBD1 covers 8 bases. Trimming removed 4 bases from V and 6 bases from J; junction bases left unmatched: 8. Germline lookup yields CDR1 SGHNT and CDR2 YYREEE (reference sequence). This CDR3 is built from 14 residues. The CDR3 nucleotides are TGTGCCAGCAGCACCCGGACAGGGATGAAGACCCAGTACTTC. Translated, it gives CASSTRTGMKTQYF.

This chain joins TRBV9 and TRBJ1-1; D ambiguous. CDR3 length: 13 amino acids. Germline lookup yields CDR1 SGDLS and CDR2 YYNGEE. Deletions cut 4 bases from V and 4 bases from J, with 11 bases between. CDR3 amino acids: CASSSLHGTEAFF. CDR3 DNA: TGTGCCAGCAGCTCGTTACACGGCACTGAAGCTTTCTTT.